This T cell receptor beta chain is from a study of cytomegalovirus exposure and HLA in healthy donors. Study findings and constraints: Testing in vitro showed three CMV-associated chains specific for CMV antigens. Prior analysis indicated that the majority of TCR beta V segments exhibited productivity approximately 87% or approximately 30% of the time.

This clone was seen a few times. The target antigen is unknown. Germline CDR1 and CDR2: MNHNS and SASEGT. The CDR3 has 15 amino acids. The V gene lost 4 bases and the J gene lost 6 bases, with 17 bases spanning the gap. Primers included in the PCR were 60 Vbeta and 13 Jbeta primers. TCRdb's table, derived via immunoSEQ multiplex PCR, lists solely in-frame clones and lacks some. The table has under 110,000 clones, roughly 79% seen once. Sample: PBMCs. The chain is built from TRBV6-1 and TRBJ2-3; tentative D call: TRBD1 (5 bases). This clonotype was sampled from a woman in her forties in good health and CMV-seronegative. CDR3 DNA sequence: TGTGCCAGCAGTGGGCGGCAGGACAAGGGGGATACGCAGTATTTT. This translates into CASSGRQDKGDTQYF.